This TCR beta chain originates from a study of T cell responses to AZD1222 COVID-19 vaccine (dated by TCRdb to 2020 to 2022). About the investigation overall: AZD1222 recipients given second doses at about 4 weeks or at about 12 weeks were pooled, since spike-specific TCR depth and breadth were not found to differ between the two schedules. A total of approximately 250 trial participants underwent TCR sequencing, of whom under 220 had received two doses of AZD1222 and some 25 had received two doses of the MenACWY control vaccine. Trial participants were enrolled by age into 18-55, 56-69 and 70-plus year subgroups, with about 150, 27 and 61 TCR-sequenced participants respectively. Here is what the overall study found, with its caveats: Because no samples from the day 14 peak response were available, repertoires could be characterized only after the peak T cell response. Nearly half of unique spike-specific TCRs reportedly recognized epitopes outside regions mutated in the B.1.351 and B.1.1.7 variants. Participants were mostly white British and included more females than males, and it was suggested by the authors that clonal diversity may have been underestimated. The 56-69-year group was small, and its depth increase did not reach significance, likely because of low power. The vaccine-associated CD4 TCRs covered the entire spike protein, and the dominant responses fell in regions 160-218 and 743-854. Spike-specific TCR breadth and depth rose significantly after two AZD1222 doses compared with day 0 and with MenACWY recipients. Conclusions about previously exposed vaccinees are limited, since just a handful of AZD1222 recipients were seropositive for SARS-CoV-2 at baseline.

This clone is a singleton in its sample. Its binding antigen is unknown. Per-nucleotide qualities are absent, and no much larger clonotype sits a single base away. The CDR3 regions of human TCRbeta chains were analyzed by immunosequencing. In the paper's pipeline: Repertoire TCRs were checked for matches against a reference library of SARS-CoV-2-specific TCRs that had been generated using the MIRA antigen-specificity platform. Breadth meant the fraction of unique TCRs that were SARS-CoV-2-associated, whereas depth meant the fraction of total T cells that were SARS-CoV-2-associated. Using the MIRA data, each spike-specific TCR was assigned both to the spike region to which the TCR was reactive and to a CD4 or CD8 class. Log10-transformed breadth and depth values were compared by one-way ANOVA with Sidak's multiple comparisons tests. TCRdb obtained this table from immuneACCESS and retained in-frame rearrangements with V and J assigned. These tables miss some clones; where compared with another copy, unresolved V genes account for less than half of the shortfall, and the remainder is unexplained. The V and J calls and clone size come from that table; D and trimming were worked out from the DNA. The sample profile shows 90,000 to 140,000 clones; roughly 90% of them were found once. Together, the top ten hold about 2.5% of the sample.

Interpreted using the paper, the time point label stands for: baseline before first vaccination. Vaccinee samples were obtained from the UK trials COV001 and COV002, which included a single-blind randomized controlled phase 2/3 trial of AZD1222 (ChAdOx1 nCoV-19) in healthy adults. For TCRbeta chain sequencing, PBMC samples from trial participants were taken at day 0 and at day 28 after the second dose. The clonotype originates from an adult in good health. Sequenced material: peripheral blood, taken on day 0 of AZD1222 vaccination.

The CDR3 loop reads CAISRTSGSNPYEQYF. The nucleotides read TGTGCCATCAGTCGGACTAGCGGGAGTAATCCCTACGAGCAGTACTTC. This chain joins TRBV10-3 to TRBJ2-7, and 13 junction bases match TRBD2. From its cysteine to its phenylalanine, the CDR3 spans 16 amino acids. Only the CDR3 region is kept as DNA, spanning 48 bases read in frame from base 1. Per the germline V gene, ENHRY is the CDR1 and SYGVKD is the CDR2. Trimming leaves V shorter by 5 bases and J shorter by 2 bases, with the junction holding 6 bases beyond the gene matches.